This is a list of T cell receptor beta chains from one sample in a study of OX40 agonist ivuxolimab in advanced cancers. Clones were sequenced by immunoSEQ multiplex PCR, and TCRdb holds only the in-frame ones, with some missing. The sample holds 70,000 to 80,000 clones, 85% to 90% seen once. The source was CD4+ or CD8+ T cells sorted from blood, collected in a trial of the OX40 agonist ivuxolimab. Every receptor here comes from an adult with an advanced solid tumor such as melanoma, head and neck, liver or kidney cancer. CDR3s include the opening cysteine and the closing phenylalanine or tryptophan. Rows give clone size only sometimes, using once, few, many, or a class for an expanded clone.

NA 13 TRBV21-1 CASSPQFRRGRHF
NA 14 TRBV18 CASSKKGELNEQFF
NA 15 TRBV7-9 CASSLGDLSGNTIYF
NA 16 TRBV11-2 CASSSASTATNEKLFF
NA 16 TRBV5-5 CASSRLDTVNSYEQYF
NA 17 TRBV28 CASSRGLAGRHTGELFF
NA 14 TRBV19 CASNTGQGNQPQHF
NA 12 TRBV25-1 CASSDSWVGNFF
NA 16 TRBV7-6 CASSFLTGSDTGELFF
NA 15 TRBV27 CASSLRRILGNEQFF
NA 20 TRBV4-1 CASSLNLPSIFPGERNEQFF
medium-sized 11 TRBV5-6 CASSSTYGYTF
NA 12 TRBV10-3 CAISNSGSEQYF
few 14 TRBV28 CASSFGSGYNEQFF
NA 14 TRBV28 CASYTRGRGTEAFF
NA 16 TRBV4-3 CASSQGLGGRAYEQYF
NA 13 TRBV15 CATRASSGVTQYF
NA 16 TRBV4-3 CASRPWTQGENYGYTF
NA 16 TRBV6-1 CASSEALGLPGETQYF
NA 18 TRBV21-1 CASRRRGGTSTSYNEQFF
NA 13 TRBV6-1 CASSGRANGEQYF
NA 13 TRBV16 CASSQSFNAEAFF